These 8 T cell receptor beta chains were sequenced from one sample in a study of shared clonotypes between healthy human individuals. Profiling relied on immunoSEQ multiplex PCR, and the TCRdb table lists in-frame clones only, not all of them. The repertoire has under 1 million clones, 92% of them found once; the top ten carry around 24%. The naive CD8 population came from CD45RO-negative cells selected for CCR7, without terminally differentiated effector memory CD45RA+ cells. The material sequenced was naive CD8+ T cells sorted from blood. The receptors here all came from a man aged 25 to 40 in good health.

This clone was seen just once. The V call is TRBV27, the J call TRBJ2-5; TRBD2 aligns across 7 bases. Trimming cost V 5 bases and J 5 bases; bases outside gene matches: 8. The CDR3 spans 14 residues. Germline loops: CDR1 MNHEY, CDR2 SMNVEV (reference sequence). The CDR3 reads CASSPQLAWETQYF. The CDR3 DNA follows: TGTGCCAGCAGTCCCCAACTAGCGTGGGAGACCCAGTACTTC.

This chain joins TRBV5-1 and TRBJ2-3; 10 bases align to TRBD2. The CDR3 extends over 17 amino acids. Trimming took 0 bases from V and 5 from J; bases not matched to a gene: 9. Germline CDR1 SGHRS, CDR2 YFSETQ. CDR3 sequence reads: CASSLGTTSGIRDTQYF. The CDR3 DNA reads TGCGCCAGCAGCTTGGGAACTACTAGCGGGATAAGAGATACGCAGTATTTT.

CDR3 amino acids: CASSLSMAGRNYGYTF. The CDR3 DNA sequence: TGTGCCAGCAGCTTAAGTATGGCGGGGCGCAACTATGGCTACACCTTC. This chain connects TRBV7-8 to TRBJ1-2; D might be TRBD1 (5 bases). This CDR3 is 16 amino acids long. The germline CDR1 and CDR2 sequences are SGHVS and FQNEAQ. Trimming took off 2 bases at V and 2 bases at J, with 15 bases between the two ends.

This chain links TRBV5-6 with TRBJ2-3; D may be TRBD2 (6 bases). Trimming removed 0 bases at V and 0 bases at J, with 11 bases between. The CDR3 consists of 16 residues. Germline values: CDR1 SGHDT, CDR2 YYEEEE. The CDR3 coding sequence is TGTGCCAGCAGCTTGGTGGTGGGGACTAGCACAGATACGCAGTATTTT. This gives the protein CASSLVVGTSTDTQYF.

The rearrangement links TRBV7-9 to TRBJ1-1, with TRBD1 identical over 12 bases. The CDR3 is 14 residues long. V shed 6 bases and J 6 bases; nucleotides not matched to a gene: 5. Germline V gene lookup returns CDR1 SEHNR and CDR2 FQNEAQ (reference sequence). The CDR3 loop is CASSPGTGGAEAFF. The CDR3 DNA reads TGTGCCAGCAGTCCTGGGACAGGGGGCGCTGAAGCTTTCTTT.

The chain combines TRBV13 with TRBJ2-5; 10 bases are shared with TRBD1. With 5 bases clipped from V and 5 bases from J, the junction kept 5 bases outside the gene matches. Germline V CDR1 and CDR2: PRHDT, FYEKMQ (reference sequence). The CDR3 is 14 amino acids. CDR3 in DNA: TGTGCCAGCAGCCGGACAGGGGGTAGGGAGACCCAGTACTTC. This encodes CASSRTGGRETQYF.

This rearrangement joins TRBV4-2 to TRBJ2-5; TRBD2 might be the D (5 bases). Germline V lookup: CDR1 LGHNA, CDR2 YNFKEQ. The germline V and J ends were trimmed by 2 bases and 2 bases, with 12 bases remaining between them. The CDR3 has 15 residues. CDR3 sequence: CASSQSSGIQETQYF. The CDR3 DNA follows: TGTGCCAGCAGCCAAAGCTCCGGGATACAAGAGACCCAGTACTTC.

As DNA, the CDR3 is TGTGCCAGCAATTCCGAACCTTATGGCTACACCTTC. Translating it yields CASNSEPYGYTF. The rearrangement joins TRBV9 to TRBJ1-2; no definite D call. Germline V gene lookup returns CDR1 SGDLS and CDR2 YYNGEE. CDR3 length equals 12 residues. V was trimmed by 6 bases and J by 5 bases, leaving 11 bases between them.